The 18 T cell receptor beta chains below all came from one sample that was sequenced in a study of CD8+ T cells in alopecia areata. This sample's treatment: oral pan-JAK inhibitor, 5-10 mg twice daily. Sequencing relied on a cDNA template that was reverse transcribed from extracted RNA. Using immunoSEQ multiplex PCR, the repertoire was profiled, and TCRdb retains in-frame clones only, with some absent. In the table there are fewer than 250,000 clones, 30% to 40% of which are singletons. The sample was CD4+ T cells sorted from blood, taken around week 30, from a patient treated with tofacitinib. These receptors were obtained from a human donor with alopecia areata.

V is TRBV4-1 and J is TRBJ1-6; D perhaps matches TRBD1 (6 bases). Deletions cut 0 bases from V and 9 bases from J, with 12 bases between. The CDR3 runs to 15 residues. Germline values: CDR1 MGHRA, CDR2 YSYEKL. CDR3 nucleotide sequence: TGCGCCAGCAGCCAAGAAGTACAGGGCGGTTCACCCCTCCACTTT. Translating gives CASSQEVQGGSPLHF.

This clone was found a few times. The chain is built from TRBV5-4 and TRBJ2-1; D call uncertain. Germline assignment: CDR1 SGHNT and CDR2 YYREEE (reference sequence). The germline V and J ends were trimmed by 2 bases and 3 bases, with 15 bases remaining between them. The CDR3 runs 16 residues. DNA of the CDR3: TGTGCCAGCAGCTTTTTAAACCCCCTGGGCTACAATGAGCAGTTCTTC. Its protein product is CASSFLNPLGYNEQFF.

The chain couples TRBV29-1 to TRBJ2-5; D gene ambiguous. Trimming took off 6 bases at V and 2 bases at J, with 13 bases between the two ends. The germline gives CDR1 SQVTM, CDR2 ANQGSEA. CDR3 length equals 13 residues. The CDR3 spells CSVVFGPQETQYF. CDR3 nucleotide sequence: TGCAGCGTCGTGTTTGGACCACAAGAGACCCAGTACTTC. Full variable domain (remainder filled in from reference TRBV29-1 and TRBJ2-5): SAVISQKPSRDICQRGTSLTIQCQVDSQVTMMFWYRQQPGQSLTLIATANQGSEATYESGFVIDKFPISRPNLTFSTLTVSNMSPEDSSIYLCSVVFGPQETQYFGPGTRLLVL.

The chain combines TRBV11-2 with TRBJ1-2, with a tentative D call TRBD1 (6 bases). This CDR3 has 14 residues. Deletions cut 4 bases from V and 4 bases from J, with 13 bases between. Germline V gene sequence: CDR1 SGHAT, CDR2 FQNNGV. CDR3 sequence: CASSSRQDPYGYTF. The CDR3 nucleotides are TGTGCCAGCAGCTCGCGACAGGACCCCTATGGCTACACCTTC.

The chain links TRBV5-1 to TRBJ1-2; no reliable D call. V lost 3 bases and J lost 8, with 8 bases in between. In germline, CDR1 is SGHRS, CDR2 YFSETQ. The CDR3 runs to 11 residues. The CDR3 region is CASSSGAGYTF. Written as DNA, the CDR3 is TGCGCCAGCAGCTCGGGCGCCGGCTACACCTTC.

The CDR3 nucleotides are TGTGCCAGCACCCAAGGGGTGAAAGGAGATACGCAGTATTTT. Its protein product is CASTQGVKGDTQYF. The rearrangement joins TRBV2 to TRBJ2-3, with D possibly matching TRBD1 (5 bases). The germline CDR1 and CDR2 sequences are SNHLY and FYNNEI. CDR3 length equals 14 residues. V gave up 7 bases and J gave up 5 bases, with 16 bases separating them.

This clone was detected a few times. J is TRBJ2-3 and V is TRBV18; 7 bases map to TRBD2. Losses at the gene ends were 4 bases for V and 2 bases for J; bases not matched to a gene: 3. Per germline, CDR1 KGHSH and CDR2 LQKENI. The CDR3 covers 14 residues. CDR3 bases: TGTGCCAGCTCACTCAGCGGGGTCACAGATACGCAGTATTTT. Residues: CASSLSGVTDTQYF.

This clone was recorded once. The chain couples TRBV5-1 to TRBJ2-7, with 9 bases fitting TRBD1. Germline V CDR1 and CDR2: SGHRS, YFSETQ. V was pared by 4 bases and J by 2 bases, with 4 bases of the junction left unmatched. The length of the CDR3 is 14 residues. The CDR3 here is CASSRTGEPYEQYF. DNA of the CDR3: TGCGCCAGCAGCCGGACAGGGGAACCCTACGAGCAGTACTTC.

A single count supports this clone. The chain is built from TRBV7-9 and TRBJ2-7; 10 bases are a match to TRBD2. Trimming at V came to 6 bases and at J to 5 bases, leaving 13 bases not matched to a gene. Germline-derived CDR1 and CDR2 are SEHNR and FQNEAQ (reference sequence). This CDR3 has 16 amino acids. DNA for the CDR3: TGTGCCAGCAGTTCCCCACCGGGGCTAGCGGGGGACGAGCAGTACTTC. It is translated as CASSSPPGLAGDEQYF.

The chain joins TRBV15 to TRBJ2-1; 13 bases match TRBD2. Germline lookup yields CDR1 LNHNV and CDR2 YYDKDF (reference sequence). The V gene end was trimmed by 5 bases and the J gene end by 3 bases; junction bases not matched to a gene: 4. The CDR3 is 16 amino acids. The CDR3 region has the DNA TGTGCCACCAGCCTGGGACTAGCGGGGAACTACAATGAGCAGTTCTTC. Amino acids: CATSLGLAGNYNEQFF.

V is TRBV5-1 and J is TRBJ2-3; 7 bases are shared with TRBD1. With V trimmed by 2 bases and J by 3 bases, 3 bases remained unmatched. This CDR3 region has 14 residues. Looked up from germline, CDR1 is SGHRS and CDR2 is YFSETQ. DNA of the CDR3: TGCGCCAGCAGCTTCTCGACAGGGACAGATACGCAGTATTTT. This codes for CASSFSTGTDTQYF.

The V gene is TRBV19, the J gene TRBJ2-5; D is unresolved. V gave up 4 bases and J gave up 5 bases, with 11 bases separating them. CDR1 is LNHDA and CDR2 is SQIVND in the germline V gene (reference sequence). The CDR3 covers 13 residues. The CDR3 region is CASSRPELETQYF. Here the CDR3 DNA reads TGTGCCAGTAGTAGACCGGAGCTGGAGACCCAGTACTTC. The complete variable domain, with remaining parts taken from reference TRBV19 and TRBJ2-5, reads DGGITQSPKYLFRKEGQNVTLSCEQNLNHDAMYWYRQDPGQGLRLIYYSQIVNDFQKGDIAEGYSVSREKKESFPLTVTSAQKNPTAFYLCASSRPELETQYFGPGTRLLVL.

The rearrangement uses TRBV7-2 and TRBJ2-4; possible D gene TRBD1, 5 bases. V dropped 4 bases and J dropped 12 bases, with 16 bases sitting between them. Germline V lookup: CDR1 SGHTA, CDR2 FQGNSA. The length of the CDR3 is 13 residues. The CDR3 sequence: CASSSGPQGAQYF. The DNA for the CDR3 is TGTGCCAGCAGCTCAGGGCCCCAGGGTGCTCAGTACTTC.

This clone is a singleton in its sample. This chain links TRBV15 with TRBJ1-1; no definite D call. Looked up from germline, CDR1 is LNHNV and CDR2 is YYDKDF (reference sequence). V dropped 3 bases and J dropped 7 bases, with 6 bases sitting between them. This CDR3 has 11 amino acids. CDR3 bases: TGTGCCACCAGCAGCGGATATGAAGCTTTCTTT. It is translated as CATSSGYEAFF.

The count of this clone is one. This chain connects TRBV30 to TRBJ2-5; D is unresolved. Per germline, CDR1 GTSNPN and CDR2 SVGIG (reference sequence). The CDR3 has 13 residues. V lost 2 bases to trimming and J lost 1 base, with 8 bases between them. CDR3 protein: CAWSSAIQETQYF. The DNA for the CDR3 is TGTGCCTGGAGTTCGGCGATCCAAGAGACCCAGTACTTC.

The V gene is TRBV6-5, the J gene TRBJ1-1; D is undetermined. V was pared by 3 bases and J by 7 bases, with 12 bases between. CDR1 and CDR2 from the germline V gene are MNHEY and SVGAGI. The CDR3 spans 13 residues. The CDR3 loop is CASSYTVLGEAFF. The CDR3 DNA is TGTGCCAGCAGTTATACCGTGCTGGGTGAAGCTTTCTTT.

This clone showed up just a few times. This chain uses TRBV7-9 with TRBJ1-1; D unresolved. This CDR3 comprises 12 residues. V shed 0 bases and J shed 4 bases, with 3 bases lying between them. Per the germline V gene, CDR1 is SEHNR and CDR2 is FQNEAQ (reference sequence). This CDR3 reads CASSLAVTEAFF. The CDR3 DNA is TGTGCCAGCAGCTTAGCTGTCACTGAAGCTTTCTTT.

CDR3 region: CASSLPTGAPSTDTQYF. In DNA form, the CDR3 reads TGCGCCAGCAGCTTACCCACAGGGGCCCCTAGCACAGATACGCAGTATTTT. This sequence joins TRBV5-1 and TRBJ2-3; 7 bases agree with TRBD1. V was pared by 2 bases and J by 0 bases, with 9 bases of the junction left unmatched. Per the germline V gene, CDR1 is SGHRS and CDR2 is YFSETQ. This CDR3 spans 17 amino acids.